The clone carrying this T cell receptor (beta chain) was recorded many times. Amplification of ligated cDNA took four PCR rounds with SP2 and nested alpha and beta constant primers. TCRdb re-called the UMI-ligation and nested PCR reads with MiXCR, one entry per CDR3 protein. Counted here are 25,000 to 35,000 distinct CDR3 sequences, roughly 7.3% occurring once; the ten biggest clones make up approximately 3.1%. This CDR3 is built from 11 residues. Trimming left V 0 bases short and J 10 bases short, with 7 bases between. CDR1 and CDR2 (germline): DFQATT, SNEGSKA (reference sequence). This sample is drawn from a study of naive and memory T cell subsets. Treatment noted: skin biopsy from PPD injection site in Mantoux-positive individual. An oligonucleotide containing a UMI was ligated to the 3' end of TCR cDNA.

The chain combines TRBV20-1 with TRBJ2-1, with D unclear. The sequence was obtained from an adult in good health. Sequencing used skin, obtained from a tuberculin skin test site. The CDR3 here is CSAREGFEQFF. DNA for the CDR3: TGCAGTGCTAGAGAAGGGTTCGAGCAGTTCTTC.